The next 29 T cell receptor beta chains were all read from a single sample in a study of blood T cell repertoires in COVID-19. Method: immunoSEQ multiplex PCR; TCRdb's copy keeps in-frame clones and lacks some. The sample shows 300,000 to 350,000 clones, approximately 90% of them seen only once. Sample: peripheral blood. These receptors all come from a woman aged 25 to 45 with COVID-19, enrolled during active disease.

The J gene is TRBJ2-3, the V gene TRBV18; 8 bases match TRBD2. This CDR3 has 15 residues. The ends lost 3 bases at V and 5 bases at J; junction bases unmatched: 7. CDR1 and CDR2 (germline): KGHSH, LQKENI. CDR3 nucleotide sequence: TGTGCCAGCTCACCCTCCGGGGGGGCGGGAGATACGCAGTATTTT. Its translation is CASSPSGGAGDTQYF.

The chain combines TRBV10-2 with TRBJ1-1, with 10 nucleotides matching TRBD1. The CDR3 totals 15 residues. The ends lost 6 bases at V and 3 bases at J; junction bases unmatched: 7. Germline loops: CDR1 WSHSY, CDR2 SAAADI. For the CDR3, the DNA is TGCGCCAGCAGATATAGACAGGGGGCAGACACTGAAGCTTTCTTT. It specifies CASRYRQGADTEAFF.

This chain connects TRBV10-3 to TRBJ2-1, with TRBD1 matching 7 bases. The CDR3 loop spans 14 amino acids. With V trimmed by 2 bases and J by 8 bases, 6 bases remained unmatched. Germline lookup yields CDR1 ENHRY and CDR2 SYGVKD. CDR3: CAISEVQGVHEQFF. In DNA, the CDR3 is TGTGCCATCAGTGAGGTGCAGGGGGTCCATGAGCAGTTCTTC.

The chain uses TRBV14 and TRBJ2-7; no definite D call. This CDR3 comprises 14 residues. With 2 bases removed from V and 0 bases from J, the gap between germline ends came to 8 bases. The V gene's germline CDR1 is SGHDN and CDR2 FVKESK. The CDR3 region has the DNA TGTGCCAGCAGCCAAAGACGGAGCTCCTACGAGCAGTACTTC. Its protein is CASSQRRSSYEQYF. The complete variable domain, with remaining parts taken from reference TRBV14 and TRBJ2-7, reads EAGVTQFPSHSVIEKGQTVTLRCDPISGHDNLYWYRRVMGKEIKFLLHFVKESKQDESGMPNNRFLAERTGGTYSTLKVQPAELEDSGVYFCASSQRRSSYEQYFGPGTRLTVT.

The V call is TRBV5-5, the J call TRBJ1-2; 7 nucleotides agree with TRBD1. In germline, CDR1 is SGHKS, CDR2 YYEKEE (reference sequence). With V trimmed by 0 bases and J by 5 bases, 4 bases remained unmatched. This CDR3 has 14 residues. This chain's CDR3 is CASSLVGTAYGYTF. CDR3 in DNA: TGTGCCAGCAGCTTGGTAGGGACAGCTTATGGCTACACCTTC.

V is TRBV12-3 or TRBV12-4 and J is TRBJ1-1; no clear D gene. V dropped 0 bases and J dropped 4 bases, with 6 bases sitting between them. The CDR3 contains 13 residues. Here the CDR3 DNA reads TGTGCCAGCAGTTTAGCCCGAGGCACTGAAGCTTTCTTT. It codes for CASSLARGTEAFF.

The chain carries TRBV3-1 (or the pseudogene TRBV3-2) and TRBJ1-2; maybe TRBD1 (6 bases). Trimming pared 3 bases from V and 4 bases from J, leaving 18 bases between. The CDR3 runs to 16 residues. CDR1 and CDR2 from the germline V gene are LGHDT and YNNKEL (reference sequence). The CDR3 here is CASSQNPLQGRYGYTF. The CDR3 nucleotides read TGTGCCAGCAGCCAGAACCCATTACAGGGTCGCTATGGCTACACCTTC.

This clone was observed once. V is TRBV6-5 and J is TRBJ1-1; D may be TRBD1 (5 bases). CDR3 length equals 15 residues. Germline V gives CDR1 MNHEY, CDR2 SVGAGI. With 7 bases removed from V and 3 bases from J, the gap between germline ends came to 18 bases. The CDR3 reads CASTHSWGEDTEAFF. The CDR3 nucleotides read TGTGCCAGCACCCACTCTTGGGGGGAGGACACTGAAGCTTTCTTT.

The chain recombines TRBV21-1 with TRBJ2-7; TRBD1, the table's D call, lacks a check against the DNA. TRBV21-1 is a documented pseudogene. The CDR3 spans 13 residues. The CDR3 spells CASSSDSSYEQYV. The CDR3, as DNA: TGTGCCAGCAGCTCGGACAGTTCCTACGAGCAGTACGTC.

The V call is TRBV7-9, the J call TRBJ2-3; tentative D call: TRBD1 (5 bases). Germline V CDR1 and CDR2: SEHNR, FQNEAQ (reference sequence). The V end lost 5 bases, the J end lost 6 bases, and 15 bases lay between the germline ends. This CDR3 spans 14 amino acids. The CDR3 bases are TGTGCCAGCAGCCCAGATAACAAGGGGGATACGCAGTATTTT. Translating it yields CASSPDNKGDTQYF.

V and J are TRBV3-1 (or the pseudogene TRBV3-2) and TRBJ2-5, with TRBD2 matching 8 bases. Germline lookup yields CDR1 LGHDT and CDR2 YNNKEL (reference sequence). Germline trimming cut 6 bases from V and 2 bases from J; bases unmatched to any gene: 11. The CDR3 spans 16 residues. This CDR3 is CASRDQRGRGQETQYF. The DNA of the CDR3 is TGTGCCAGCAGGGACCAGCGGGGGAGGGGACAAGAGACCCAGTACTTC.

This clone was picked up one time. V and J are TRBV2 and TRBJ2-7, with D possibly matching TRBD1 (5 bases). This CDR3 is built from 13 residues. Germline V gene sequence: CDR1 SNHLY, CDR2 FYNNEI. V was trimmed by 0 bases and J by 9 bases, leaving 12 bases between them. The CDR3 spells CASSEAPRGVQYF. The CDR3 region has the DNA TGTGCCAGCAGTGAAGCGCCAAGGGGCGTGCAGTACTTC.

The CDR3 nucleotides are TGCAGCGTTGAGCTTTTGATCGGACTAAACGACCCCTACAATGAGCAGTTCTTC. Amino acids: CSVELLIGLNDPYNEQFF. The chain recombines TRBV29-1 with TRBJ2-1; tentative D call: TRBD2 (6 bases). The ends were cut back, 3 bases at V and 2 bases at J, with 23 bases in the middle. CDR1 and CDR2 from the germline V gene are SQVTM and ANQGSEA. The CDR3 totals 18 residues.

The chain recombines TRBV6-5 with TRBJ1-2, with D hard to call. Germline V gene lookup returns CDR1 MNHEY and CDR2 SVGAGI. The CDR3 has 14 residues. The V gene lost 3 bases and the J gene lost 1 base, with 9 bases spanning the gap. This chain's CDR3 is CASSYTLRNYGYTF. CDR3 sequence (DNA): TGTGCCAGCAGTTATACGCTGCGTAACTATGGCTACACCTTC.

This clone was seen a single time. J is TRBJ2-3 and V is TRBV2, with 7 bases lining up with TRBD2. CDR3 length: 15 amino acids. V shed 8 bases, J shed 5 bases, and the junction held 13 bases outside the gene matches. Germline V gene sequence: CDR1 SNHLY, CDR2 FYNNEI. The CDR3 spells CASVGRLALGDTQYF. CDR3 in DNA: TGTGCCAGCGTCGGGCGACTAGCCCTGGGAGATACGCAGTATTTT. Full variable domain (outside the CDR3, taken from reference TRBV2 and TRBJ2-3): EPEVTQTPSHQVTQMGQEVILRCVPISNHLYFYWYRQILGQKVEFLVSFYNNEISEKSEIFDDQFSVERPDGSNFTLKIRSTKLEDSAMYFCASVGRLALGDTQYFGPGTRLTVL.

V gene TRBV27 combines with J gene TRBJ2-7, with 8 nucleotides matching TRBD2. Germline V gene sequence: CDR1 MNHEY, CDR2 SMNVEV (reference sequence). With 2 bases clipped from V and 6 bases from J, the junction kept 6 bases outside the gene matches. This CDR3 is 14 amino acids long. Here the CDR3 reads CASSLKAGAGEQYV. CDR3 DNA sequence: TGTGCCAGCAGTTTAAAAGCGGGGGCGGGCGAGCAGTACGTC.

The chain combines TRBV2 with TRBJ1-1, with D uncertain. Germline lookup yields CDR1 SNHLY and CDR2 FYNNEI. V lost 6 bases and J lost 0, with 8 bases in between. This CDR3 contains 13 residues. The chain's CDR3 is CASRRQLNTEAFF. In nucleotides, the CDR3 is TGTGCCAGCAGACGACAATTGAACACTGAAGCTTTCTTT. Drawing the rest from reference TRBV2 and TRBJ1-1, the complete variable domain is EPEVTQTPSHQVTQMGQEVILRCVPISNHLYFYWYRQILGQKVEFLVSFYNNEISEKSEIFDDQFSVERPDGSNFTLKIRSTKLEDSAMYFCASRRQLNTEAFFGQGTRLTVV.

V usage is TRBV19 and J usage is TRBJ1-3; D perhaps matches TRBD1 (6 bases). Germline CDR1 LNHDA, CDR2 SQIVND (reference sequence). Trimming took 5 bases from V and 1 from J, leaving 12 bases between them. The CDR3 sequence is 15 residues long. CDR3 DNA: TGTGCCAGTAGTCCCACAGGGATATCTGGAAACACCATATATTTT. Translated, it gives CASSPTGISGNTIYF.

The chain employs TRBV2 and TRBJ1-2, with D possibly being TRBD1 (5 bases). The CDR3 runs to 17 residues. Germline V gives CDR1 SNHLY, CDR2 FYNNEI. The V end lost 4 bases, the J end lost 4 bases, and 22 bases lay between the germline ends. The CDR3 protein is CASSATRDRVPLYGYTF. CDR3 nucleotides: TGTGCCAGCAGTGCCACCAGAGACAGAGTTCCCCTCTATGGCTACACCTTC.

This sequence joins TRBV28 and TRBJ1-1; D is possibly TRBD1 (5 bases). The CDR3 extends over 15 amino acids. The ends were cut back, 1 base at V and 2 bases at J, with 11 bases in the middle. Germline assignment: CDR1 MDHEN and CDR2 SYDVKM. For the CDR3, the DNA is TGTGCCAGCAGTTTATCCTCCAGGGTTAACACTGAAGCTTTCTTT. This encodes CASSLSSRVNTEAFF. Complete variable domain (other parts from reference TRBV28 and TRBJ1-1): DVKVTQSSRYLVKRTGEKVFLECVQDMDHENMFWYRQDPGLGLRLIYFSYDVKMKEKGDIPEGYSVSREKKERFSLILESASTNQTSMYLCASSLSSRVNTEAFFGQGTRLTVV.

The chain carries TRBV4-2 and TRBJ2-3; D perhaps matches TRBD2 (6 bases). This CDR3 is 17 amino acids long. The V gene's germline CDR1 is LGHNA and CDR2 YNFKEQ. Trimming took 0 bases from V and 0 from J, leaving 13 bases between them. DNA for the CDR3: TGTGCCAGCAGCCAAGATGGGGCGGGAACTAGCACAGATACGCAGTATTTT. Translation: CASSQDGAGTSTDTQYF.

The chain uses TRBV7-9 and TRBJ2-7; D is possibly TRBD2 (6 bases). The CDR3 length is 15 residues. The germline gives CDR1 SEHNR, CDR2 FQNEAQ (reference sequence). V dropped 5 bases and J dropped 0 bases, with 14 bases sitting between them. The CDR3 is CASSPRGAVSYEQYF. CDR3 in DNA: TGTGCCAGCAGCCCACGCGGGGCCGTCTCCTACGAGCAGTACTTC.

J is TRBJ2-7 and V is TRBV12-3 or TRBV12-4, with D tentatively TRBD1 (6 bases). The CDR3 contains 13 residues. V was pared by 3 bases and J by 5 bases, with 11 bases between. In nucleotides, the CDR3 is TGTGCCAGCAGTTTTTGGGGGCCCCACGAGCAGTACGTC. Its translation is CASSFWGPHEQYV.

The CDR3 here is CASRTPILYGYTF. DNA of the CDR3: TGTGCCAGCAGAACTCCCATTCTCTATGGCTACACCTTC. V and J are TRBV6-5 and TRBJ1-2, with no clear D. There are 13 residues in the CDR3. In germline, CDR1 is MNHEY, CDR2 SVGAGI. V lost 6 bases to trimming and J lost 4 bases, with 12 bases between them.

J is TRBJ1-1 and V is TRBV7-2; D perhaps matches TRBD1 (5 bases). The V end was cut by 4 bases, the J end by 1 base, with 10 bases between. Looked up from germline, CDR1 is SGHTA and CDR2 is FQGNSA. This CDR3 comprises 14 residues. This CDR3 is CASSSQVGNTEAFF. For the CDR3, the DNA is TGTGCCAGCAGCTCACAGGTTGGGAACACTGAAGCTTTCTTT.

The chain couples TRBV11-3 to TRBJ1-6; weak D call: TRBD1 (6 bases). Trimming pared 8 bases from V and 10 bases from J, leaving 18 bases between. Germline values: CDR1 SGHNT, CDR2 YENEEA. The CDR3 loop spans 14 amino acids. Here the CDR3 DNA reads TGTGCCAGCCAAACTCAGGGGACACGGTCACCCCTCCACTTT. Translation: CASQTQGTRSPLHF.

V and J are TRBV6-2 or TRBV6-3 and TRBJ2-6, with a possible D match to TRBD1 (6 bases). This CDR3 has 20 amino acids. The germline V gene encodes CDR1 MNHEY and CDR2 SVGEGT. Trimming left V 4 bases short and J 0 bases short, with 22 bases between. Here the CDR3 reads CASSSYSGGHISSGANVLTF. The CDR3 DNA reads TGTGCCAGCAGTTCGTATTCTGGGGGCCATATATCCTCTGGGGCCAACGTCCTGACTTTC.

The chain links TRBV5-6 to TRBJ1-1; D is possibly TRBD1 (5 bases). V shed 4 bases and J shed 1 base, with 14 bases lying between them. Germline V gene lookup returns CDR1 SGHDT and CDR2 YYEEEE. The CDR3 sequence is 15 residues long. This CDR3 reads CASSEGPGGNTEAFF. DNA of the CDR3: TGTGCCAGCAGCGAGGGACCGGGAGGGAACACTGAAGCTTTCTTT.

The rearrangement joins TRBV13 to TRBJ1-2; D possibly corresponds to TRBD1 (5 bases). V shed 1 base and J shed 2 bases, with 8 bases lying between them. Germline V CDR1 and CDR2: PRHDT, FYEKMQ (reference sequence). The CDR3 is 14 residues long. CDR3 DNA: TGTGCCAGCAGCTTAGAGTCAGGGAACTATGGCTACACCTTC. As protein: CASSLESGNYGYTF.